A selection of T cell receptor beta chains follows, all from one sample in a study of control samples from healthy donors and cancer patients. Sequencing used immunoSEQ multiplex PCR; TCRdb keeps in-frame clones, though not all of them. The sample yields 100,000 to 150,000 clones, about nine tenths seen once. The specimen was blood. Source of these receptors: a woman in her forties or fifties in good health. Both conserved end residues are part of each CDR3. D genes are given only for firm matches. A row's size may be missing; if present it is once, few, many or a size class.

cdr3_length clone_size d_call j_call v_call cdr3_nt cdr3_aa
17 NA NA TRBJ1-6 TRBV7-6 TGTGCCAGCAGCTCGGGGCCGATGAGCTCCTATAATTCACCCCTCCACTTT CASSSGPMSSYNSPLHF
20 few NA TRBJ1-3 TRBV19 TGTGCCAGTAGTGCCGGGACCGACTGGGGCGTCCCGAACTCTGGAAACACCATATATTTT CASSAGTDWGVPNSGNTIYF
14 NA TRBD1 TRBJ1-1 TRBV19 TGTGCCAGTAGTATTCTGGGCAGGGGGGTTGAAGCTTTCTTT CASSILGRGVEAFF
14 NA NA TRBJ2-7 TRBV5-1 TGCGCCAGCAGCCCCTTGGGCAATTCCTACGAGCAGTACTTC CASSPLGNSYEQYF
15 NA NA TRBJ2-1 TRBV6-4 TGTGCCAGCAGTGACGGGGCCGCCCCCCACAATGAGCAGTTCTTC CASSDGAAPHNEQFF
13 few NA TRBJ2-2 TRBV10-2 TGCGCCAGCAGCGAGACAGGCGTCGGGGAGCTGTTTTTT CASSETGVGELFF
16 NA NA TRBJ1-5 TRBV21-1 TGTGCCAGCAGCGATACCAGACAGGGGTCGAACCCGCCCCAGCATTTT CASSDTRQGSNPPQHF
15 NA NA TRBJ2-2 TRBV11-2 TGTGCCAGCAGCAACTATGCAACGAACACCGGGGAGCTGTTTTTT CASSNYATNTGELFF
12 NA NA TRBJ2-1 TRBV7-9 TGTGCCAGCAGCTTAGGGGTCAATGAGCAGTTCTTC CASSLGVNEQFF
12 NA NA TRBJ2-3 TRBV12-5 TGTGCTAGTGCCCTACTGAGAGATACGCAGTATTTT CASALLRDTQYF
15 NA NA TRBJ1-6 TRBV28 TGTGCCAGCAGGGAAGGTCCGACTTGGGGCTCACCCCTCCACTTT CASREGPTWGSPLHF
15 NA NA TRBJ1-1 TRBV5-1 TGCGCCAGCAGCTTGGCCTCGGGGGCGGGCACTGAAGCTTTCTTT CASSLASGAGTEAFF
14 NA TRBD1 TRBJ2-3 TRBV6-5 TGTGCCAGCAGTACCGGGACAGTCACAGATACGCAGTATTTT CASSTGTVTDTQYF
13 NA NA TRBJ1-2 TRBV30 TGTGCCTGGTATGATGGAAAGGTCATTAGCTACACCTTC CAWYDGKVISYTF
16 NA NA TRBJ1-1 TRBV3-1/TRBV3-2 TGTGCCAGCAGCCAAGTCGAGGGGCTGGGGTACACTGAAGCTTTCTTT CASSQVEGLGYTEAFF
16 NA TRBD1 TRBJ1-6 TRBV10-2 TGCGCCAGCACCTGGACAGGAAATCCTTTCACTTCACCCCTCCACTTT CASTWTGNPFTSPLHF
13 NA NA TRBJ1-1 TRBV29-1 TGCAGCGTCCGGGGGGCAGGGAACACTGAAGCTTTCTTT CSVRGAGNTEAFF
13 NA NA TRBJ1-5 TRBV2 TGTGCCAGCTCCGCCAGAGACAATCAGCCCCAGCATTTT CASSARDNQPQHF
17 NA NA TRBJ1-6 TRBV16 TGTGCCAGCAGCCAATCCCCAGGGCGTCAGCCCAATTCACCCCTCCACTTT CASSQSPGRQPNSPLHF
13 NA NA TRBJ1-2 TRBV5-1 TGCGCCAGCAGCTTAGGGAGTAACTATGGCTACACCTTC CASSLGSNYGYTF
13 NA NA TRBJ1-2 TRBV18 TGTGCCAGCTCACCAACGGCAGACTATGGCTACACCTTC CASSPTADYGYTF
14 NA NA TRBJ1-6 TRBV4-1 TGCGCCAGCAGCCAAGAGATTGTCTCTTCACCCCTCCACTTT CASSQEIVSSPLHF
14 NA NA TRBJ1-1 TRBV29-1 TGCAGCGTTGACGGCGCAGGCCTGTTCACTGAAGCTTTCTTT CSVDGAGLFTEAFF